A selection of T cell receptor beta chains follows, all from one sample in a study of T-cell memory formation after mild COVID-19. Each CDR3 protein is one row after TCRdb ran MiXCR on the 5' RACE reads. The table records hundreds of thousands of distinct CDR3 sequences, about a fifth of them present only once. The sample taken for sequencing was PBMCs or a T cell subset sorted from them (not recorded which). Receptor source: an adult woman who had mild COVID-19 (a few samples of this study predate the infection). Cell type and time point are not known. CDR3s include the opening cysteine and the closing phenylalanine or tryptophan. Each record gives: clone size, J gene, V gene, D gene, CDR3 DNA, CDR3 protein. A D gene is named only where the DNA matches it firmly. Clone size is stated in some rows and not others, as once, few, many or a class when expanded.

abundance: -; j_gene: TRBJ1-2; v_gene: TRBV6-5; d_gene: -; CDR3nt: TGTGCCAGCAGTTACGGGGGTCGCGGTAACTATGGCTACACCTTC; CDR3aa: CASSYGGRGNYGYTF
abundance: few; j_gene: TRBJ1-2; v_gene: TRBV7-2; d_gene: -; CDR3nt: TGTGCCAGCAGCCTCCAAAACGGGGGGCTATATGGCTACACCTTC; CDR3aa: CASSLQNGGLYGYTF
abundance: -; j_gene: TRBJ2-5; v_gene: TRBV20-1; d_gene: -; CDR3nt: TGCAGTGCCGTGGGGGCCAGGCGGAATCAAGAGACCCAGTACTTC; CDR3aa: CSAVGARRNQETQYF
abundance: -; j_gene: TRBJ2-3; v_gene: TRBV12-5; d_gene: -; CDR3nt: TGTGCTAGTGGTTTGGTAACGGCGCCTAGCACAGATACGCAGTATTTT; CDR3aa: CASGLVTAPSTDTQYF
abundance: few; j_gene: TRBJ2-1; v_gene: TRBV7-2; d_gene: -; CDR3nt: TGTGCCAGCAGCTTGAGGGCGCGGGCCGGCAACAATGAGCAGTTCTTC; CDR3aa: CASSLRARAGNNEQFF
abundance: -; j_gene: TRBJ1-1; v_gene: TRBV3-1; d_gene: -; CDR3nt: TGTGCCAGCAGCCCCCGATTAGACACTGAAGCTTTCTTT; CDR3aa: CASSPRLDTEAFF
abundance: -; j_gene: TRBJ2-2; v_gene: TRBV5-8; d_gene: -; CDR3nt: TGTGCCAGCAGCTTGGATTACGACGCGAACACCGGGGAGCTGTTTTTT; CDR3aa: CASSLDYDANTGELFF
abundance: -; j_gene: TRBJ1-1; v_gene: TRBV29-1; d_gene: TRBD1; CDR3nt: TGCAGCGCCGGGACAGGGGGCATTGGGGCTTTCTTT; CDR3aa: CSAGTGGIGAFF
abundance: few; j_gene: TRBJ2-7; v_gene: TRBV7-2; d_gene: -; CDR3nt: TGTGCCAGCAGCTTAGCAGGGGCGAACTCCTACGAGCAGTACTTC; CDR3aa: CASSLAGANSYEQYF
abundance: -; j_gene: TRBJ2-3; v_gene: TRBV20-1; d_gene: TRBD2; CDR3nt: TGCAGTGCTAGGATAATAGCGGGAGCGGGCACAGATACGCAGTATTTT; CDR3aa: CSARIIAGAGTDTQYF
abundance: few; j_gene: TRBJ2-5; v_gene: TRBV6-1; d_gene: -; CDR3nt: TGTGCCAGCAGTGGGAGGGAGATAGTGCAAGAGACCCAGTACTTC; CDR3aa: CASSGREIVQETQYF
abundance: few; j_gene: TRBJ2-7; v_gene: TRBV20-1; d_gene: -; CDR3nt: TGCAGTGCTAGAGATAGAACCGAGCAGTACTTC; CDR3aa: CSARDRTEQYF
abundance: few; j_gene: TRBJ2-7; v_gene: TRBV7-9; d_gene: -; CDR3nt: TGTGCCAGCAGCACGGACACCGGGCCCTACGAGCAGTACTTC; CDR3aa: CASSTDTGPYEQYF
abundance: few; j_gene: TRBJ1-1; v_gene: TRBV19; d_gene: -; CDR3nt: TGTGCCAGTAGTCCCTCAGGAGGGGGACCTTATCTCGAAGCTTTCTTT; CDR3aa: CASSPSGGGPYLEAFF
abundance: -; j_gene: TRBJ2-7; v_gene: TRBV18; d_gene: TRBD1; CDR3nt: TGTGCCAGCTCTCCAGGGACAGGGGGCGGAAAGTACTTC; CDR3aa: CASSPGTGGGKYF
abundance: few; j_gene: TRBJ2-6; v_gene: TRBV29-1; d_gene: -; CDR3nt: TGCAGCGTCGGGACGTCCACTGGGGCCAACGTCCTGACTTTC; CDR3aa: CSVGTSTGANVLTF
abundance: -; j_gene: TRBJ2-1; v_gene: TRBV6-6; d_gene: TRBD1; CDR3nt: TGTGCCAGCAGCCCGGACAGGGCCCTCTACAATGAGCAGTTCTTC; CDR3aa: CASSPDRALYNEQFF
abundance: few; j_gene: TRBJ2-1; v_gene: TRBV9; d_gene: TRBD2; CDR3nt: TGTGCCAGCAGCGTGCCTAGCGGGCCAGGTGTGGATGAGCAGTTCTTC; CDR3aa: CASSVPSGPGVDEQFF
abundance: few; j_gene: TRBJ2-7; v_gene: TRBV7-8; d_gene: TRBD1; CDR3nt: TGTGCCAGCAGCTTAGAGGCAGGGGGCTCCTACGAGCAGTACTTC; CDR3aa: CASSLEAGGSYEQYF
abundance: few; j_gene: TRBJ2-7; v_gene: TRBV4-2; d_gene: TRBD1; CDR3nt: TGTGCCAGCAGCCAAGGGGGTCACAGGGGTGGCTCCTACGAGCAGTACTTC; CDR3aa: CASSQGGHRGGSYEQYF
abundance: -; j_gene: TRBJ1-2; v_gene: TRBV10-3; d_gene: TRBD1; CDR3nt: TGTGCCATCAGTCGACAGGGATTAGGCTACACCTTC; CDR3aa: CAISRQGLGYTF
abundance: few; j_gene: TRBJ2-5; v_gene: TRBV5-1; d_gene: -; CDR3nt: TGCGCCAGCAACCCACTGAACCAAGAGACCCAGTACTTC; CDR3aa: CASNPLNQETQYF
abundance: few; j_gene: TRBJ2-1; v_gene: TRBV19; d_gene: -; CDR3nt: TGTGCCAGTAGCCCTGGGGGTAACAACTACAATGAGCAGTTCTTC; CDR3aa: CASSPGGNNYNEQFF
abundance: -; j_gene: TRBJ2-5; v_gene: TRBV20-1; d_gene: -; CDR3nt: TGCAGTGCCCCCCCCTTGGGGATCCAAGAGACCCAGTACTTC; CDR3aa: CSAPPLGIQETQYF
abundance: -; j_gene: TRBJ2-3; v_gene: TRBV12-3/TRBV12-4; d_gene: -; CDR3nt: TGTGCCAGCAGTCTCCTAGCGGCGGGGGCCCCGACAGATACGCAGTATTTT; CDR3aa: CASSLLAAGAPTDTQYF
abundance: few; j_gene: TRBJ2-7; v_gene: TRBV9; d_gene: -; CDR3nt: TGTGCCAGCAGCGTAGGAACAGAACCCATCAACGCTTACGAGCAGTACTTC; CDR3aa: CASSVGTEPINAYEQYF
abundance: -; j_gene: TRBJ1-1; v_gene: TRBV6-5; d_gene: -; CDR3nt: TGTGCCAGCAGTTACTCTCACAGCGCTGAAGCTTTCTTT; CDR3aa: CASSYSHSAEAFF
abundance: few; j_gene: TRBJ2-2; v_gene: TRBV2; d_gene: TRBD2; CDR3nt: TGTGCCAGCAGTGAAAGGCTGACTAGCGGTAACACCGGGGAGCTGTTTTTT; CDR3aa: CASSERLTSGNTGELFF
abundance: -; j_gene: TRBJ1-4; v_gene: TRBV6-1; d_gene: -; CDR3nt: TGTGCCAGCCGCGGACCGCTATCAACTAATGAAAAACTGTTTTTT; CDR3aa: CASRGPLSTNEKLFF
abundance: few; j_gene: TRBJ2-3; v_gene: TRBV4-2; d_gene: TRBD2; CDR3nt: TGTGCCAGCAGCCAAGATTCAGGCCTAGCGGTCGTCGGTACGCAGTATTTT; CDR3aa: CASSQDSGLAVVGTQYF
abundance: few; j_gene: TRBJ1-2; v_gene: TRBV18; d_gene: -; CDR3nt: TGTGCCAGCTCACCGGGGGCACAGGATGGCTACACCTTC; CDR3aa: CASSPGAQDGYTF
abundance: -; j_gene: TRBJ2-5; v_gene: TRBV24-1; d_gene: TRBD2; CDR3nt: TGTGCCACCAGTGAAAATTTAAGCGGGAGGTCCCGGGAGACCCAGTACTTC; CDR3aa: CATSENLSGRSRETQYF
abundance: -; j_gene: TRBJ2-1; v_gene: TRBV5-1; d_gene: -; CDR3nt: TGCGCCAGCAGCTTGGCCTTAATCGGAAACAATGAGCAGTTCTTC; CDR3aa: CASSLALIGNNEQFF
abundance: -; j_gene: TRBJ1-1; v_gene: TRBV10-3; d_gene: TRBD1; CDR3nt: TGTGCCATCAGTGCTGGGACAGGGGGCTACACTGAAGCTTTCTTT; CDR3aa: CAISAGTGGYTEAFF
abundance: -; j_gene: TRBJ2-3; v_gene: TRBV6-5; d_gene: -; CDR3nt: TGTGCCAGCAAGCCCAGCCTGGGACCAGATACGCAGTATTTT; CDR3aa: CASKPSLGPDTQYF
abundance: -; j_gene: TRBJ2-1; v_gene: TRBV20-1; d_gene: TRBD2; CDR3nt: TGCAGTGCTAGAGTACCGGGACTAGCTTACAATGAGCAGTTCTTC; CDR3aa: CSARVPGLAYNEQFF
abundance: many; j_gene: TRBJ2-1; v_gene: TRBV6-5; d_gene: TRBD1; CDR3nt: TGTGCCAGCAGTTTGGACAGGGGGCGCAACAATGAGCAGTTCTTC; CDR3aa: CASSLDRGRNNEQFF
abundance: -; j_gene: TRBJ2-1; v_gene: TRBV4-3; d_gene: TRBD2; CDR3nt: TGCGCCAGCAGCCAAGAGGGGGTAGCGGGAGACAATGAGCAGTTCTTC; CDR3aa: CASSQEGVAGDNEQFF
abundance: -; j_gene: TRBJ2-5; v_gene: TRBV20-1; d_gene: -; CDR3nt: TGCAGTGCTAGGGCCGGGGGCGAGACCCAGTACTTC; CDR3aa: CSARAGGETQYF
abundance: few; j_gene: TRBJ1-1; v_gene: TRBV28; d_gene: TRBD1; CDR3nt: TGTGCCAGCAGTTTCCCCAGGGGGGTCACTGAAGCTTTCTTT; CDR3aa: CASSFPRGVTEAFF
abundance: -; j_gene: TRBJ2-3; v_gene: TRBV29-1; d_gene: -; CDR3nt: TGCAGCGTTGAAGGACAGATTAGCACAGATACGCAGTATTTT; CDR3aa: CSVEGQISTDTQYF
abundance: -; j_gene: TRBJ1-2; v_gene: TRBV29-1; d_gene: -; CDR3nt: TGCAGCGTTGAAACGGACTATGGCTACACCTTC; CDR3aa: CSVETDYGYTF
abundance: -; j_gene: TRBJ1-1; v_gene: TRBV7-3; d_gene: -; CDR3nt: TGTGCCAGCAAGGAAGGGACATCGAACACTGAAGCTTTCTTT; CDR3aa: CASKEGTSNTEAFF
abundance: -; j_gene: TRBJ2-1; v_gene: TRBV18; d_gene: TRBD2; CDR3nt: TGTGCCAGCTCACCAAGGAGCGGGAGCTCGCATGAGCAGTTCTTC; CDR3aa: CASSPRSGSSHEQFF
abundance: few; j_gene: TRBJ2-3; v_gene: TRBV30; d_gene: -; CDR3nt: TGTGCCTGGTTCAAAAGCGGGAGCACAGATACGCAGTATTTT; CDR3aa: CAWFKSGSTDTQYF
abundance: few; j_gene: TRBJ2-7; v_gene: TRBV5-4; d_gene: -; CDR3nt: TGTGCCAGCAGCTTGGGCGGCGGGGTGCTCGACGAGCAGTACTTC; CDR3aa: CASSLGGGVLDEQYF
abundance: once; j_gene: TRBJ2-7; v_gene: TRBV9; d_gene: -; CDR3nt: TGTGCCAGCAGCGTTCGCCCGAGACTCCCTTGGGGAGAGCAGTACTTC; CDR3aa: CASSVRPRLPWGEQYF
abundance: -; j_gene: TRBJ1-1; v_gene: TRBV7-6; d_gene: TRBD1; CDR3nt: TGTGCCAGCAGACCCGAGACAGGGGTGAACACTGAAGCTTTCTTT; CDR3aa: CASRPETGVNTEAFF
abundance: few; j_gene: TRBJ2-3; v_gene: TRBV10-3; d_gene: TRBD2; CDR3nt: TGTGCCATCAGTGAGGGGGGACTAGCGACAGATACGCAGTATTTT; CDR3aa: CAISEGGLATDTQYF
abundance: few; j_gene: TRBJ2-1; v_gene: TRBV6-1; d_gene: -; CDR3nt: TGTGCCAGCAGACGGGGCCGCGAGGCGGCCAATGAGCAGTTCTTC; CDR3aa: CASRRGREAANEQFF
abundance: few; j_gene: TRBJ1-1; v_gene: TRBV7-2; d_gene: -; CDR3nt: TGTGCCAGCAGCTTAGCCAGAACTTCAGTGAACACTGAAGCTTTCTTT; CDR3aa: CASSLARTSVNTEAFF
abundance: many; j_gene: TRBJ2-7; v_gene: TRBV5-1; d_gene: -; CDR3nt: TGCGCCAGCAGCTTCACAGGGACCCCCTACGAGCAGTACTTC; CDR3aa: CASSFTGTPYEQYF
abundance: -; j_gene: TRBJ2-3; v_gene: TRBV5-1; d_gene: -; CDR3nt: TGCGCCAGCAGCTTGGGGGCAGGGAAGGTAGGAGATACGCAGTATTTT; CDR3aa: CASSLGAGKVGDTQYF
abundance: -; j_gene: TRBJ2-1; v_gene: TRBV20-1; d_gene: TRBD2; CDR3nt: TGCAGTGCCACTGGGGGGGGTTACAATGAGCAGTTCTTC; CDR3aa: CSATGGGYNEQFF
abundance: few; j_gene: TRBJ2-5; v_gene: TRBV7-6; d_gene: -; CDR3nt: TGTGCCAGCAGCTTAGGTGGCGGGCCCCAGTACTTC; CDR3aa: CASSLGGGPQYF
abundance: -; j_gene: TRBJ2-7; v_gene: TRBV20-1; d_gene: TRBD2; CDR3nt: TGCAGTGCTAGAGGTCTGACTAGCGGGAACCCGCAATACTACGAGCAGTACTTC; CDR3aa: CSARGLTSGNPQYYEQYF